This entry lists 32 T cell receptor beta chains sequenced from one sample in a study of blood T cells in healthy people across ages. PCR was performed a second time for about 7 to 12 cycles using a sample-barcoded 5' primer and a J-beta primer mix. In TCRdb, the 5' RACE reads were re-called with MiXCR into one record per CDR3 protein. The sample contains 1.5 million to 2 million distinct CDR3 sequences, about two fifths of which appear only once. Material: blood. The receptor source for this set is a human donor in good health.

This chain uses TRBV30 with TRBJ2-7, with no clear D. The CDR3 has 12 residues. V dropped 0 bases and J dropped 6 bases, with 9 bases sitting between them. CDR1 is GTSNPN, CDR2 SVGIG, per germline (reference sequence). The DNA of the CDR3 is TGTGCCTGGAGTGTAGGAGCTGGCGAGCAGTACTTC. This encodes CAWSVGAGEQYF.

J is TRBJ1-3 and V is TRBV6-1; 7 nucleotides align to TRBD1. J gave up 0 bases and V 6 bases, and 11 bases lay outside the gene matches. The length of the CDR3 is 17 residues. Germline loops: CDR1 MNHNS, CDR2 SASEGT. This chain's CDR3 is CASRRGQWITSGNTIYF. The CDR3 DNA reads TGTGCCAGCAGGAGGGGACAGTGGATAACCTCTGGAAACACCATATATTTT.

V and J are TRBV7-2 and TRBJ1-5; D might be TRBD1 (6 bases). From germline, CDR1 is SGHTA and CDR2 FQGNSA. The CDR3 extends over 15 amino acids. V was pared by 5 bases and J by 1 base, with 12 bases between. CDR3 in DNA: TGTGCCAGCAGCCAGGACAGCCTAAGCAATCAGCCCCAGCATTTT. Residues: CASSQDSLSNQPQHF.

The sample holds a few counts of this clonotype. The V and J genes are TRBV29-1 and TRBJ2-1, with TRBD2 identical over 8 bases. V gave up 5 bases and J gave up 9 bases; unmatched junction bases: 6. The CDR3 runs to 12 residues. Germline V gives CDR1 SQVTM, CDR2 ANQGSEA. The CDR3 spells CSVTTGTSEQFF. For the CDR3, the DNA is TGCAGCGTTACAACCGGGACTAGTGAGCAGTTCTTC.

CDR3 sequence reads: CASTLQGGYGYTF. Here the CDR3 DNA reads TGTGCCAGCACCTTACAGGGAGGGTATGGCTACACCTTC. This chain uses TRBV12-3 or TRBV12-4 with TRBJ1-2; the D gene is possibly TRBD1 (6 bases). This CDR3 comprises 13 residues. V lost 7 bases to trimming and J lost 5 bases, with 14 bases between them.

This sequence joins TRBV5-1 and TRBJ2-1; TRBD2 agrees at 11 bases. The end of the DNA is better explained by TRBJ2-7, so the J call may be wrong. The CDR3 runs to 17 residues. Germline V gene sequence: CDR1 SGHRS, CDR2 YFSETQ. CDR3 bases: TGCGCCAGCAGCCCTAACGTAGGGACTAGCGGCAATAATGAGCAGTACTTC. Protein product: CASSPNVGTSGNNEQYF.

This clonotype was observed a few times. The junction departs from the called germline gene at one end, perhaps through a read error. V usage is TRBV12-3 or TRBV12-4 and J usage is TRBJ1-2; TRBD1 is a possible D gene (5 bases). The CDR3 is 15 residues long. For the CDR3, the DNA is TGTGCCAGCGGTTTACGGGGCCCGGGCAACTATGGCTACACCTTC. Translating it yields CASGLRGPGNYGYTF.

This clonotype has a handful of counts. The chain carries TRBV6-2 or TRBV6-3 and TRBJ2-1; possible D gene TRBD2, 6 bases. Trimming removed 7 bases at V and 7 bases at J, with 17 bases between. This CDR3 has 14 residues. The germline V gene has CDR1 MNHEY and CDR2 SVGEGT. CDR3 amino acids: CASKPGLVRNEQFF. CDR3 bases: TGTGCCAGCAAACCGGGACTGGTACGAAATGAGCAGTTCTTC.

In this sample, this clonotype turned up once. This could be a read error, since a much larger clone is one nucleotide away. This rearrangement joins TRBV7-9 to TRBJ2-1, with TRBD1 matching over 9 bases. Germline V CDR1 and CDR2: SEHNR, FQNEAQ (reference sequence). The CDR3 is made up of 15 amino acids. This chain's CDR3 is CDSSPGQGIYNEQFF. CDR3 sequence (DNA): TGTGACAGCAGCCCTGGACAGGGGATCTACAATGAGCAGTTCTTC.

Comments on this clonotype: A single base separates this from a much larger clone, so it may be a read error. This sequence joins TRBV3-1 and TRBJ2-5, with TRBD2 matching 8 bases. V trimming: 5 bases; J trimming: 11 bases; junction bases outside the gene matches: 22. This CDR3 region has 17 residues. Germline CDR1 and CDR2: LGHDT and YNNKEL (reference sequence). The CDR3 region is CASSSHGSGGDNNEQYF. The DNA for the CDR3 is TGTGCCAGCAGCTCCCATGGGTCCGGGGGGGATAACAATGAGCAGTACTTC.

This chain links TRBV13 with TRBJ2-7, with D maybe TRBD2 (5 bases). V lost 5 bases to trimming and J lost 0 bases, with 11 bases between them. This CDR3 is 14 amino acids long. Germline assignment: CDR1 PRHDT and CDR2 FYEKMQ (reference sequence). The CDR3 spells CASSHGLSSYEQYF. CDR3 bases: TGTGCCAGCAGCCATGGACTGAGCTCCTACGAGCAGTACTTC.

This chain connects TRBV15 to TRBJ1-5; D perhaps matches TRBD1 (6 bases). V gave up 0 bases and J gave up 7 bases, with 10 bases separating them. The CDR3 length is 14 residues. Germline CDR1 LNHNV, CDR2 YYDKDF (reference sequence). The CDR3 nucleotides are TGTGCCACCAGCAGAGAACAGGGTGCCCAGCCCCAGCATTTT. Encoded protein: CATSREQGAQPQHF.

The chain links TRBV7-9 to TRBJ2-1; D unclear. The CDR3 covers 14 residues. CDR1 SEHNR and CDR2 FQNEAQ come from the germline V gene (reference sequence). Trimming stripped 5 bases from V and 4 bases from J, with 12 bases between. The CDR3 DNA reads as TGTGCCAGCAGCAGAGAGGTGCTGTACAATGAGCAGTTCTTC. Translated: CASSREVLYNEQFF.

This clonotype has only one observation. The rearrangement uses TRBV4-1 and TRBJ1-2; D is possibly TRBD1 (5 bases). The CDR3 contains 15 residues. Germline-derived CDR1 and CDR2 are MGHRA and YSYEKL. Trimming took off 0 bases at V and 4 bases at J, with 12 bases between the two ends. In nucleotides, the CDR3 is TGCGCCAGCAGCCAAGAAGGGCCACAGGCCTATGGCTACACCTTC. It is translated as CASSQEGPQAYGYTF.

CDR3 loop: CASSLVTGAPYNEQFF. DNA of the CDR3: TGCGCCAGCAGCTTGGTAACAGGGGCTCCCTACAATGAGCAGTTCTTC. V and J are TRBV5-1 and TRBJ2-1; 7 bases line up with TRBD1. The CDR3 length is 16 residues. V was pared by 0 bases and J by 2 bases, with 5 bases of the junction left unmatched. Germline V CDR1 and CDR2: SGHRS, YFSETQ. The full variable domain, completed using reference TRBV5-1 and TRBJ2-1, is KAGVTQTPRYLIKTRGQQVTLSCSPISGHRSVSWYQQTPGQGLQFLFEYFSETQRNKGNFPGRFSGRQFSNSRSEMNVSTLELGDSALYLCASSLVTGAPYNEQFFGPGTRLTVL.

This clonotype has more than one count but fewer than ten. The chain carries TRBV7-6 and TRBJ1-4; D is uncertain. This CDR3 has 12 amino acids. Germline values: CDR1 SGHVS, CDR2 FNYEAQ. The ends were cut back, 2 bases at V and 8 bases at J, with 6 bases in the middle. This CDR3 reads CASSLRPEKLFF. CDR3 coding DNA: TGTGCCAGCAGCTTAAGGCCGGAAAAACTGTTTTTT. Together with reference TRBV7-6 and TRBJ1-4, the CDR3 gives the full variable domain: GAGVSQSPRYKVTKRGQDVALRCDPISGHVSLYWYRQALGQGPEFLTYFNYEAQQDKSGLPNDRFSAERPEGSISTLTIQRTEQRDSAMYRCASSLRPEKLFFGSGTQLSVL.

This chain uses TRBV25-1 with TRBJ2-1; 7 positions agree with TRBD1. After removal of 6 bases from V and 0 bases from J, the junction contained 8 bases not matched to a gene. CDR3 length: 16 residues. The germline gives CDR1 MGHDK, CDR2 SYGVNS. CDR3 loop: CASSGDRFSSYNEQFF. The CDR3 DNA sequence: TGTGCCAGCAGCGGGGACAGATTTAGCTCCTACAATGAGCAGTTCTTC.

This clonotype was detected only a few times. This chain connects TRBV4-1 to TRBJ2-7; tentative D call: TRBD2 (6 bases). The CDR3 covers 16 residues. CDR1 MGHRA and CDR2 YSYEKL come from the germline V gene. Trimming took 5 bases from V and 3 from J, leaving 20 bases between them. The CDR3 nucleotides read TGCGCCAGCAGCTATGACTTCCGGGGGTTAATCTACGAGCAGTACTTC. Protein: CASSYDFRGLIYEQYF.

The chain links TRBV6-1 to TRBJ2-1; 8 bases map to TRBD2. The ends lost 7 bases at V and 4 bases at J; junction bases unmatched: 9. Germline V lookup: CDR1 MNHNS, CDR2 SASEGT. The CDR3 length is 15 residues. The DNA of the CDR3 is TGTGCCAGCACTTTAAGCGGGGGCGATTACAATGAGCAGTTCTTC. Amino acids: CASTLSGGDYNEQFF.

This clonotype was counted between two and nine times. The chain carries TRBV3-1 and TRBJ2-1; 10 bases are a match to TRBD2. The CDR3 contains 13 residues. V trimming: 2 bases; J trimming: 9 bases; junction bases outside the gene matches: 1. Germline-derived CDR1 and CDR2 are LGHDT and YNNKEL (reference sequence). As DNA, the CDR3 is TGTGCCAGCAGCCAACGACTAGCGGGTGAGCAGTTCTTC. It codes for CASSQRLAGEQFF.

Only a few counts were recorded for this clonotype. The rearrangement uses TRBV9 and TRBJ2-7; TRBD1 aligns across 7 bases. The CDR3 runs 15 residues. Germline loops: CDR1 SGDLS, CDR2 YYNGEE. Trimming removed 0 bases from V and 3 bases from J; junction bases left unmatched: 6. Here the CDR3 reads CASSVGDRAHYEQYF. The CDR3 DNA reads TGTGCCAGCAGCGTAGGAGACAGGGCTCACTACGAGCAGTACTTC.

This chain connects TRBV3-1 to TRBJ2-2; the D gene could be TRBD1 or TRBD2 (5 bases each). Germline V CDR1 and CDR2: LGHDT, YNNKEL (reference sequence). The CDR3 spans 14 residues. The V gene lost 4 bases and the J gene lost 7 bases, with 13 bases spanning the gap. As DNA, the CDR3 is TGTGCCAGCAGCCCGGGACCTTCGGACGGGGAGCTGTTTTTT. It is translated as CASSPGPSDGELFF. Using reference TRBV3-1 and TRBJ2-2 for the parts outside the CDR3, the full variable domain is DTAVSQTPKYLVTQMGNDKSIKCEQNLGHDTMYWYKQDSKKFLKIMFSYNNKELIINETVPNRFSPKSPDKAHLNLHINSLELGDSAVYFCASSPGPSDGELFFGEGSRLTVL.

CDR3 region: CASSRPRDGTEAFF. The CDR3 DNA reads as TGTGCCAGCAGCCGCCCCAGGGATGGCACTGAAGCTTTCTTT. The chain has TRBV7-2 and TRBJ1-1, with a tentative D call TRBD1 (5 bases). CDR1 and CDR2 (germline): SGHTA, FQGNSA. The length of the CDR3 is 14 residues. V was trimmed by 5 bases and J by 4 bases, leaving 14 bases between them.

This chain connects TRBV2 to TRBJ1-5; no reliable D call. Per germline, CDR1 SNHLY and CDR2 FYNNEI. Between the trimmed V and J ends, which lost 3 bases and 1 base, there was a span of 10 bases. This CDR3 has 15 residues. CDR3 amino acids: CASSDRAMSNQPQHF. CDR3 coding DNA: TGTGCCAGCAGTGATAGGGCGATGAGCAATCAGCCCCAGCATTTT.

This clonotype has a single count. The chain uses TRBV7-6 and TRBJ1-6; tentative D call: TRBD1 (5 bases). CDR1 is SGHVS and CDR2 is FNYEAQ in the germline V gene. V dropped 2 bases and J dropped 7 bases, with 21 bases sitting between them. CDR3 length: 18 residues. The CDR3 region has the DNA TGTGCCAGCAGCTTAAATCCCGATGGGGGACTCCTGAATTCACCCCTCCACTTT. Amino acids: CASSLNPDGGLLNSPLHF.

The chain links TRBV19 to TRBJ2-5; TRBD1 matches at 8 bases. This CDR3 is built from 15 residues. The germline CDR1 and CDR2 sequences are LNHDA and SQIVND (reference sequence). J lost 1 base, V lost 5 bases, and 6 bases had no gene match. The CDR3 loop is CASSANDRGQETQYF. CDR3 DNA: TGTGCCAGTAGTGCCAACGACAGGGGCCAAGAGACCCAGTACTTC.

This clonotype was seen more than once but under ten times. The CDR3 DNA is TGTGCCAGCAGGGATGTCGGCTACACCTTC. Protein product: CASRDVGYTF. J is TRBJ1-2 and V is TRBV6-5; D not resolved. The V end was cut by 6 bases, the J end by 8 bases, with 7 bases between. The CDR3 is made up of 10 amino acids. Germline V gene sequence: CDR1 MNHEY, CDR2 SVGAGI.

V and J are TRBV20-1 and TRBJ2-2; 7 bases align to TRBD1. Germline V gene lookup returns CDR1 DFQATT and CDR2 SNEGSKA (reference sequence). The CDR3 is 15 amino acids. V was clipped by 6 bases and J by 0 bases; unmatched bases: 7. As DNA, the CDR3 is TGCAGTGCCGCGGACAGGTTAGCGAACACCGGGGAGCTGTTTTTT. Translating gives CSAADRLANTGELFF.

This chain connects TRBV6-2 or TRBV6-3 to TRBJ2-7; D unresolved. Trimming took off 1 base at V and 5 bases at J, with 6 bases between the two ends. CDR3 length: 12 residues. Germline lookup yields CDR1 MNHEY and CDR2 SVGEGT. The CDR3 sequence is CASSYWVDEQYF. The CDR3 coding sequence is TGTGCCAGCAGTTACTGGGTCGACGAGCAGTACTTC.

Only one count was recorded for this clonotype. This chain uses TRBV6-5 with TRBJ2-4; TRBD1 matches 7 bases. The end of the DNA aligns better with TRBJ2-7, so the J call may be wrong. The CDR3 loop spans 16 amino acids. CDR1 is MNHEY and CDR2 is SVGAGI in the germline V gene. The CDR3 DNA reads as TGTGCCAGCAGTTACGCAGACAGGGCTGGGACCTACGAGCAGTACTTC. Amino acid sequence: CASSYADRAGTYEQYF.

In this sample, this clonotype turned up many times. This chain joins TRBV9 and TRBJ2-3; the D is unclear. The length of the CDR3 is 14 residues. Germline lookup yields CDR1 SGDLS and CDR2 YYNGEE. The germline V and J ends were trimmed by 0 bases and 0 bases, with 5 bases remaining between them. The DNA for the CDR3 is TGTGCCAGCAGCGTAGGAGCTAGCACAGATACGCAGTATTTT. Protein sequence: CASSVGASTDTQYF.

The chain is built from TRBV7-2 and TRBJ1-2, with 7 bases aligning to TRBD1. CDR3 size: 14 residues. In germline, CDR1 is SGHTA, CDR2 FQGNSA. Unmatched junction bases numbered 5, after V lost 1 base and J lost 6 bases. CDR3 amino acids: CASSLEYRGDGYTF. DNA of the CDR3: TGTGCCAGCAGCTTAGAATACAGGGGTGATGGCTACACCTTC.